This passage covers 23 T cell receptor beta chains from one sample sequenced in a study of T cell repertoires and HLA-DP antigens. Sequencing was performed with immunoSEQ multiplex PCR; in TCRdb, only in-frame clones are kept and a portion is missing. This sample carries about 120,000 clones, about 91% of them seen once, and the ten largest clones take less than 0.35%. These receptors have no known antigen. Sequenced: CD4+ T cells from PBMCs. The source is a woman between 18 and 30 years old in good health and CMV-seronegative.

About this clone: Other nucleotide sequences in the sample specify the same CDR3. This chain joins TRBV6-5 and TRBJ1-1, with 11 bases lining up with TRBD1. CDR3 length: 15 amino acids. In germline, CDR1 is MNHEY, CDR2 SVGAGI. J lost 10 bases, V lost 6 bases, and 13 bases had no gene match. CDR3 amino acids: CASRPVGTGGLRAFF. In DNA form, the CDR3 reads TGTGCCAGCAGACCTGTCGGGACAGGGGGATTAAGAGCTTTCTTT.

The V and J genes are TRBV7-2 and TRBJ2-7, with D tentatively TRBD2 (6 bases). Deletions cut 2 bases from V and 2 bases from J, with 13 bases between. The CDR3 is 15 amino acids. The germline CDR1 and CDR2 sequences are SGHTA and FQGNSA. The CDR3 spells CASSLSGVGAYEQYV. CDR3 in DNA: TGTGCCAGCAGCTTATCGGGGGTAGGGGCCTACGAGCAGTACGTC.

The rearrangement uses TRBV28 and TRBJ1-1; unclear D gene. V gave up 7 bases and J gave up 11 bases, with 8 bases separating them. Germline V lookup: CDR1 MDHEN, CDR2 SYDVKM. There are 9 residues in the CDR3. The CDR3 sequence: CASTPGAFF. The CDR3 DNA follows: TGTGCCAGCACCCCCGGGGCTTTCTTT.

V gene TRBV27 combines with J gene TRBJ2-1; D remains ambiguous. This CDR3 comprises 15 residues. Germline V CDR1 and CDR2: MNHEY, SMNVEV (reference sequence). Between the trimmed V and J ends, which lost 7 bases and 0 bases, there was a span of 13 bases. CDR3 sequence (DNA): TGTGCCAGCACCCCAAGGACGGCCTCCTACAATGAGCAGTTCTTC. Translated, it gives CASTPRTASYNEQFF.

In its sample, this clone was seen once. The genes are TRBV6-1 and TRBJ1-3; D is uncertain. The CDR3 runs 14 residues. CDR1 and CDR2 (germline): MNHNS, SASEGT. Trimming pared 3 bases from V and 0 bases from J, leaving 6 bases between. The CDR3 reads CASSDGVSGNTIYF. The CDR3 DNA reads as TGTGCCAGCAGTGATGGGGTCTCTGGAAACACCATATATTTT.

The gene calls are TRBV5-1 and TRBJ1-1; TRBD1 matches 7 bases. V was pared by 4 bases and J by 2 bases, with 2 bases of the junction left unmatched. The CDR3 has 13 amino acids. Looked up from germline, CDR1 is SGHRS and CDR2 is YFSETQ. The CDR3 is CASSQGGNTEAFF. The CDR3, as DNA: TGCGCCAGCAGCCAGGGGGGAAACACTGAAGCTTTCTTT.

The chain uses TRBV6-5 and TRBJ1-3, with TRBD1 matching 7 bases. The CDR3 spans 16 residues. With 4 bases clipped from V and 0 bases from J, the junction kept 6 bases outside the gene matches. Germline V gene sequence: CDR1 MNHEY, CDR2 SVGAGI. CDR3 amino acids: CASSSYRGSSGNTIYF. In DNA form, the CDR3 reads TGTGCCAGCAGTTCCTACAGGGGAAGCTCTGGAAACACCATATATTTT.

The V call is TRBV28, the J call TRBJ2-5, with TRBD2 matching over 9 bases. V lost 3 bases, J lost 2 bases, and 4 bases stayed unmatched. Germline V gene lookup returns CDR1 MDHEN and CDR2 SYDVKM. The CDR3 contains 15 residues. This chain's CDR3 is CASSLQLAGQETQYF. CDR3 nucleotides: TGTGCCAGCAGTTTGCAGCTAGCGGGGCAAGAGACCCAGTACTTC.

CDR3 in DNA: TGTGCCAGCAGCGGACAGGTTAGCAATCAGCCCCAGCATTTT. Amino acid sequence: CASSGQVSNQPQHF. V and J are TRBV4-2 and TRBJ1-5, with TRBD1 matching 7 bases. V shed 5 bases, J shed 0 bases, and the junction held 1 base outside the gene matches. The CDR3 is 14 amino acids. Germline V CDR1 and CDR2: LGHNA, YNFKEQ.

The J gene is TRBJ2-7, the V gene TRBV2, with 8 bases matching TRBD1. CDR3 length: 14 amino acids. CDR1 and CDR2 (germline): SNHLY, FYNNEI. V lost 6 bases, J lost 6 bases, and 10 bases stayed unmatched. This CDR3 is CASRSRGTGGEQYF. The CDR3 DNA is TGTGCCAGCAGGAGCCGGGGTACAGGGGGCGAGCAGTACTTC.

V is TRBV10-2 and J is TRBJ2-7; D might be TRBD1 or TRBD2, each matching 5 bases. This CDR3 has 15 residues. Between the trimmed V and J ends, which lost 3 bases and 2 bases, there was a span of 14 bases. Germline CDR1 reads WSHSY; CDR2 reads SAAADI. The CDR3 DNA follows: TGCGCCAGCAGTGACGGGACGCTCGGCACCTACGAGCAGTACTTC. This codes for CASSDGTLGTYEQYF.

The chain recombines TRBV19 with TRBJ1-4; 7 bases map to TRBD1. Unmatched junction bases numbered 10, after V lost 4 bases and J lost 8 bases. This CDR3 is 15 amino acids long. The germline V gene has CDR1 LNHDA and CDR2 SQIVND (reference sequence). The CDR3 DNA reads as TGTGCCAGTAGTACATCGACAGGGTGGGGCGAAAAACTGTTTTTT. Its protein product is CASSTSTGWGEKLFF.

The rearrangement uses TRBV9 and TRBJ1-4; D is possibly TRBD1 (5 bases). Germline assignment: CDR1 SGDLS and CDR2 YYNGEE. The ends were cut back, 4 bases at V and 5 bases at J, with 12 bases in the middle. The length of the CDR3 is 14 residues. CDR3 DNA: TGTGCCAGCAGCCTGGGGGGGTACAATGAAAAACTGTTTTTT. Translation: CASSLGGYNEKLFF.

The V gene is TRBV11-3, the J gene TRBJ2-3; D remains unclear. The V gene's germline CDR1 is SGHNT and CDR2 YENEEA. CDR3 size: 13 residues. V lost 5 bases and J lost 1, with 7 bases in between. The CDR3 reads CASSLSGTDTQYF. Written as DNA, the CDR3 is TGTGCCAGCAGCCTATCTGGCACAGATACGCAGTATTTT. Together with reference TRBV11-3 and TRBJ2-3, the CDR3 gives the full variable domain: EAGVVQSPRYKIIEKKQPVAFWCNPISGHNTLYWYLQNLGQGPELLIRYENEEAVDDSQLPKDRFSAERLKGVDSTLKIQPAELGDSAVYLCASSLSGTDTQYFGPGTRLTVL.

The V call is TRBV4-2, the J call TRBJ2-2, with TRBD1 identical over 8 bases. The CDR3 loop spans 19 amino acids. Germline CDR1 and CDR2: LGHNA and YNFKEQ. V dropped 0 bases and J dropped 6; count of bases not matched to a gene: 15. In nucleotides, the CDR3 is TGTGCCAGCAGCCAAGACCTGGCCAGGGCAGGGGGCTACGCCGGGGAGCTGTTTTTT. Residues: CASSQDLARAGGYAGELFF.

Here the CDR3 DNA reads TGTGCCAGCAGCAAAGCAACGACAGGGGACAATTCACCCCTCCACTTT. This gives the protein CASSKATTGDNSPLHF. The chain employs TRBV21-1 and TRBJ1-6; TRBD1, as called in the table, went unchecked against the DNA. TRBV21-1 is listed as a pseudogene. The CDR3 covers 16 residues.

This rearrangement joins TRBV28 to TRBJ2-3; maybe TRBD1 (5 bases). Germline loops: CDR1 MDHEN, CDR2 SYDVKM. V lost 3 bases, J lost 1 base, and 17 bases lay in between. This CDR3 has 17 residues. The CDR3 DNA is TGTGCCAGCAGTTTCACCCGGACATTATACCGCACAGATACGCAGTATTTT. It encodes CASSFTRTLYRTDTQYF.

The chain is built from TRBV5-1 and TRBJ2-7; tentatively, D is TRBD1 (6 bases). The length of the CDR3 is 14 residues. V lost 3 bases and J lost 2, with 12 bases in between. Per germline, CDR1 SGHRS and CDR2 YFSETQ. CDR3 loop: CASSSMTGTYEQYF. CDR3 nucleotide sequence: TGCGCCAGCAGCTCCATGACAGGCACCTACGAGCAGTACTTC. The variable domain in full, with the rest retrieved from reference TRBV5-1 and TRBJ2-7, is KAGVTQTPRYLIKTRGQQVTLSCSPISGHRSVSWYQQTPGQGLQFLFEYFSETQRNKGNFPGRFSGRQFSNSRSEMNVSTLELGDSALYLCASSSMTGTYEQYFGPGTRLTVT.

This clone was observed a single time. This chain connects TRBV15 to TRBJ1-1; D gene ambiguous. V was clipped by 1 base and J by 0 bases, with 3 bases between them. The CDR3 is made up of 13 amino acids. Looked up from germline, CDR1 is LNHNV and CDR2 is YYDKDF (reference sequence). CDR3 residues: CATSRGMNTEAFF. CDR3 nucleotides: TGTGCCACCAGCAGAGGGATGAACACTGAAGCTTTCTTT.

V gene TRBV30 combines with J gene TRBJ1-3; 9 nucleotides match TRBD1. This CDR3 contains 15 residues. Germline lookup yields CDR1 GTSNPN and CDR2 SVGIG (reference sequence). V lost 2 bases to trimming and J lost 2 bases; unmatched junction nucleotides: 4. CDR3 sequence (DNA): TGTGCCTGGAGTTCGGGACAGGGCCCTGGAAACACCATATATTTT. Protein: CAWSSGQGPGNTIYF.

The chain has TRBV30 and TRBJ2-5; TRBD2 matches at 16 bases. The CDR3 runs to 19 residues. Germline values: CDR1 GTSNPN, CDR2 SVGIG (reference sequence). V shed 2 bases and J 1 base; nucleotides not matched to a gene: 10. The CDR3 loop reads CAWSIGTSGRAFRQETQYF. CDR3 nucleotides: TGTGCCTGGAGTATCGGGACTAGCGGGAGGGCCTTCCGCCAAGAGACCCAGTACTTC.

As regards this clone: A junction boundary mismatches the germline segment, possibly from a read error. The J gene is TRBJ2-3, the V gene TRBV2; TRBD2 matches at 7 bases. From germline, CDR1 is SNHLY and CDR2 FYNNEI. This CDR3 has 17 residues. CDR3 sequence (DNA): TGTGCCAGCAGTGAAGTGGGGAGGGCCCCGAGCAGAGATACGCAGTATTTT. As protein: CASSEVGRAPSRDTQYF.

The V gene is TRBV28, the J gene TRBJ2-3; weak D call: TRBD2 (5 bases). Germline CDR1 and CDR2: MDHEN and SYDVKM. The CDR3 totals 16 residues. Trimming shortened V by 10 bases and J by 7 bases, and 27 bases separated the two germline ends. The CDR3 DNA sequence: TGTGCCACCCGCCGGGATAGGTCCGTTGCAATGTATACGCAGTATTTT. Protein: CATRRDRSVAMYTQYF.